This TCR beta chain stems from a study of shared clonotypes between healthy human individuals. Study context: Per donor, three plates held CD4 naive cells, three held CD4 memory, two held CD8 naive and one held CD8 memory. Study results and limitations: Estimated richness was generally greater in naive than memory subsets.

As to this clone: The antigen remains unidentified.

Nashville, Tennessee was home to all donors, who were Caucasian adults. V lost 0 bases to trimming and J lost 2 bases, with 10 bases between them. This CDR3 is built from 15 residues. Germline-derived CDR1 and CDR2 are GTSNPN and SVGIG (reference sequence). Measured with immunoSEQ multiplex PCR; TCRdb has only the in-frame clones, and not every one. The table records around 2.5 million clones, 80% to 95% of them present only once. Sample: naive CD4+ T cells from PBMCs. The sample's subset: CD45RA+ positively selected. The TCR was taken from a man aged 18 to 35 in good health. Some clones in this sample may be carry-over from other donors' samples. The chain is built from TRBV30 and TRBJ2-2; no clear D. The CDR3 loop reads CAWSVSLRNTGELFF. For the CDR3, the DNA is TGTGCCTGGAGTGTAAGTCTACGTAACACCGGGGAGCTGTTTTTT.